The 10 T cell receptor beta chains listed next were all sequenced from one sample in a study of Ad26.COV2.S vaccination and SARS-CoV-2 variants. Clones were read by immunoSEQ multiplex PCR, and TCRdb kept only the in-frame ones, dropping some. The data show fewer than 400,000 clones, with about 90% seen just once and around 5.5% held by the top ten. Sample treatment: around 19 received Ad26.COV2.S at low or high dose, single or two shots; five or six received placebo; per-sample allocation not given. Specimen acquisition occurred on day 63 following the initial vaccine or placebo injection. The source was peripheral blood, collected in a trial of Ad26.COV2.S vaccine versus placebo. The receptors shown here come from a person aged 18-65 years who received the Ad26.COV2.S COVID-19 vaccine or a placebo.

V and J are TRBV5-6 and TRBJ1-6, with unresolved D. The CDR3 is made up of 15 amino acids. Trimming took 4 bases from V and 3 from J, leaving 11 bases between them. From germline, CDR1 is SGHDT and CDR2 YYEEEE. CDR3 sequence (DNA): TGTGCCAGCAGCGAAGGGTCGTTCTATAATTCACCCCTCCACTTT. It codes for CASSEGSFYNSPLHF.

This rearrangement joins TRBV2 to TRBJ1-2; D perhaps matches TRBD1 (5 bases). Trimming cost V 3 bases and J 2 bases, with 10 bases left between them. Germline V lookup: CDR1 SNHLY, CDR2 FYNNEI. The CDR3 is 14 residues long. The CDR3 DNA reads TGTGCCAGCAGTGATATCGGGGGGAACTATGGCTACACCTTC. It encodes CASSDIGGNYGYTF. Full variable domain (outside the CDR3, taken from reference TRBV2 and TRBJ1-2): EPEVTQTPSHQVTQMGQEVILRCVPISNHLYFYWYRQILGQKVEFLVSFYNNEISEKSEIFDDQFSVERPDGSNFTLKIRSTKLEDSAMYFCASSDIGGNYGYTFGSGTRLTVV.

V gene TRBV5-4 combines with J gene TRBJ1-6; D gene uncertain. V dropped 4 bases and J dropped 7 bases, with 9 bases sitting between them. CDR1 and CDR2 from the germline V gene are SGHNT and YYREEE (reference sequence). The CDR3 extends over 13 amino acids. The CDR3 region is CASSVTENSPLHF. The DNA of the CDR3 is TGTGCCAGCAGCGTGACGGAAAATTCACCCCTCCACTTT.

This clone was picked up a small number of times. CDR3 sequence: CASSALFSENTGELFF. The CDR3 region has the DNA TGTGCCAGCAGTGCTCTCTTTAGCGAAAACACCGGGGAGCTGTTTTTT. The chain combines TRBV27 with TRBJ2-2; D is possibly TRBD2 (5 bases). V gave up 5 bases and J gave up 2 bases, with 15 bases separating them. Germline assignment: CDR1 MNHEY and CDR2 SMNVEV (reference sequence). The CDR3 is 16 residues long.

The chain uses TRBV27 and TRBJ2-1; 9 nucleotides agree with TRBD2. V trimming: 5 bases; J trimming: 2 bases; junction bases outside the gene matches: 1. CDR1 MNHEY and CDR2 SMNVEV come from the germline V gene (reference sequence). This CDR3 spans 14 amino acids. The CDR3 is CASSLAGPYNEQFF. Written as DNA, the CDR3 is TGTGCCAGCAGTCTAGCGGGACCCTACAATGAGCAGTTCTTC.

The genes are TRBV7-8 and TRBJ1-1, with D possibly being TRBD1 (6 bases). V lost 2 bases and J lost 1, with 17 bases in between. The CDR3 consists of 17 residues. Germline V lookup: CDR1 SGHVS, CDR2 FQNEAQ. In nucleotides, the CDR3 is TGTGCCAGCAGCTTATATAGTACAGGGCGGGGGAACACTGAAGCTTTCTTT. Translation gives CASSLYSTGRGNTEAFF.

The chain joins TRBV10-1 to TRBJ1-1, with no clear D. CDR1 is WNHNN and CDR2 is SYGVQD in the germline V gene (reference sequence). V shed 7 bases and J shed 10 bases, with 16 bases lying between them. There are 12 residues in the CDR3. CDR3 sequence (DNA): TGCGCCAGCATTGACCCCCGCGGGAGAGCTTTCTTT. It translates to CASIDPRGRAFF.

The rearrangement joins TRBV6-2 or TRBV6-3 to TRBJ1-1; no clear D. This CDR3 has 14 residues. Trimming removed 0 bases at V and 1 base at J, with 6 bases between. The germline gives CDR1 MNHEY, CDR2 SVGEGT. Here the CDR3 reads CASSYSVRNTEAFF. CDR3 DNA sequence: TGTGCCAGCAGTTACTCGGTGCGGAACACTGAAGCTTTCTTT.

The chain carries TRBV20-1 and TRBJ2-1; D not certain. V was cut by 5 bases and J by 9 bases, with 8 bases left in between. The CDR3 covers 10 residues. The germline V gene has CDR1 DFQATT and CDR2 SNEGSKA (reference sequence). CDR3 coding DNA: TGCAGTGCTCAATTTGTTGAGCAGTTCTTC. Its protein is CSAQFVEQFF.

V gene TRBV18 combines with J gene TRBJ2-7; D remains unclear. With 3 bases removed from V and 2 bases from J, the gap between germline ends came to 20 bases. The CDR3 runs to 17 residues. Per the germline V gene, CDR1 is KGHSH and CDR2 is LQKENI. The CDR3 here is CASSPLPPAEFTYEQYF. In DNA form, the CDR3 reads TGTGCCAGCTCACCGCTACCGCCCGCAGAGTTCACCTACGAGCAGTACTTC.